These 23 T cell receptor beta chains were all obtained from the same sample, sequenced in a study of blood T cell repertoires in COVID-19. Profiled with immunoSEQ multiplex PCR; TCRdb holds only in-frame clones, not every one. The data contain hundreds of thousands of clones, 85% to 90% of them singletons. Source material: PBMCs or T cells enriched from blood (not recorded which). The receptors shown here come from a man aged 30 to 39 who had recovered from COVID-19.

The chain is built from TRBV10-3 and TRBJ1-2; D remains unclear. Germline loops: CDR1 ENHRY, CDR2 SYGVKD. V was pared by 3 bases and J by 4 bases, with 9 bases between. CDR3 length: 13 residues. DNA for the CDR3: TGTGCCATCAGTGACGGCCGGGGCTATGGCTACACCTTC. Protein sequence: CAISDGRGYGYTF.

J is TRBJ2-5 and V is TRBV24-1; TRBD2 aligns across 9 bases. The germline gives CDR1 KGHDR, CDR2 SFDVKD. CDR3 length: 15 amino acids. J was trimmed by 1 base and V by 3 bases; bases with no gene match: 2. CDR3 sequence (DNA): TGTGCCACCAGTGATCCGACTAGCGGCCAAGAGACCCAGTACTTC. Protein sequence: CATSDPTSGQETQYF.

This chain joins TRBV5-4 and TRBJ1-6, with D uncertain. Trimming cost V 0 bases and J 3 bases, with 4 bases left between them. The CDR3 extends over 14 amino acids. CDR1 and CDR2 from the germline V gene are SGHNT and YYREEE (reference sequence). The CDR3 is CASSLDSYNSPLHF. The CDR3 region has the DNA TGTGCCAGCAGCTTGGACAGCTATAATTCACCCCTCCACTTT.

The chain recombines TRBV29-1 with TRBJ1-1; the D gene is possibly TRBD1 (5 bases). Germline assignment: CDR1 SQVTM and CDR2 ANQGSEA. CDR3 length: 11 residues. Trimming removed 7 bases from V and 3 bases from J, with 9 bases in between. The CDR3 sequence: CSAPRDTEAFF. The CDR3 DNA reads as TGCAGCGCCCCCAGGGACACTGAAGCTTTCTTT.

The chain recombines TRBV4-1 with TRBJ2-3; 7 bases are shared with TRBD1. Germline CDR1 MGHRA, CDR2 YSYEKL. The CDR3 spans 15 residues. The V and J ends lost 2 bases and 5 bases, in that order; junction bases with no gene match: 7. CDR3 nucleotides: TGCGCCAGCAGCCAAAAAGACAGGGCCGGAGATACGCAGTATTTT. It is translated as CASSQKDRAGDTQYF.

This clone was recorded once. The V and J genes are TRBV3-1 (or the pseudogene TRBV3-2) and TRBJ1-2, with D perhaps TRBD1 (5 bases). There are 13 residues in the CDR3. Germline V lookup: CDR1 LGHDT, CDR2 YNNKEL (reference sequence). The V gene lost 4 bases and the J gene lost 4 bases, with 10 bases spanning the gap. CDR3 nucleotide sequence: TGTGCCAGCAGCCTAGACAGTCCCTATGGCTACACCTTC. Translation: CASSLDSPYGYTF.

The chain carries TRBV5-1 and TRBJ2-3, with 7 bases lining up with TRBD1. CDR1 SGHRS and CDR2 YFSETQ come from the germline V gene. The CDR3 runs 15 residues. Trimming at V came to 3 bases and at J to 3 bases, leaving 7 bases not matched to a gene. CDR3 amino acids: CASSYRGHSTDTQYF. The CDR3 DNA follows: TGCGCCAGCAGCTACAGGGGACATTCAACAGATACGCAGTATTTT.

The CDR3 spells CASSFTTGGEQPQHF. The DNA for the CDR3 is TGTGCCAGCAGTTTTACGACAGGGGGGGAGCAGCCCCAGCATTTT. The chain uses TRBV6-5 and TRBJ1-5; 9 bases fit TRBD1. The CDR3 has 15 residues. The germline gives CDR1 MNHEY, CDR2 SVGAGI. The V gene end was trimmed by 4 bases and the J gene end by 7 bases; junction bases not matched to a gene: 8.

The V and J genes are TRBV5-4 and TRBJ2-7; TRBD1 matches 11 bases. The CDR3 spans 15 residues. In germline, CDR1 is SGHNT, CDR2 YYREEE (reference sequence). V dropped 4 bases and J dropped 3; count of bases not matched to a gene: 6. CDR3 loop: CASSPGQGVDYEQYF. CDR3 nucleotide sequence: TGTGCCAGCAGCCCGGGACAGGGGGTTGACTACGAGCAGTACTTC.

The gene calls are TRBV6-6 and TRBJ1-2; D may be TRBD1 (5 bases). The CDR3 has 15 residues. Trimming took 0 bases from V and 3 from J, leaving 11 bases between them. The germline gives CDR1 MNHNY, CDR2 SVGAGI (reference sequence). This chain's CDR3 is CASSYSGGRDYGYTF. Written as DNA, the CDR3 is TGTGCCAGCAGTTACTCGGGGGGTCGCGACTATGGCTACACCTTC.

J is TRBJ2-2 and V is TRBV5-1, with D possibly TRBD2 on 5 matching bases. CDR1 and CDR2 (germline): SGHRS, YFSETQ. Deletions cut 1 base from V and 6 bases from J, with 10 bases between. This CDR3 comprises 14 residues. The CDR3 here is CASSLPLVAGELFF. The CDR3 nucleotides read TGCGCCAGCAGCTTGCCACTAGTAGCCGGGGAGCTGTTTTTT.

The genes are TRBV6-5 and TRBJ1-1; D is undetermined. This CDR3 is 12 amino acids long. Germline V gene lookup returns CDR1 MNHEY and CDR2 SVGAGI. The V end lost 4 bases, the J end lost 0 bases, and 3 bases lay between the germline ends. The CDR3: CASSSVNTEAFF. The DNA for the CDR3 is TGTGCCAGCAGTTCAGTGAACACTGAAGCTTTCTTT.

This rearrangement joins TRBV2 to TRBJ2-2; D is perhaps TRBD2 (5 bases). The germline V gene has CDR1 SNHLY and CDR2 FYNNEI. V was pared by 1 base and J by 2 bases, with 8 bases between. The CDR3 sequence is 15 residues long. DNA of the CDR3: TGTGCCAGCAGTGAAGGGACTTACAACACCGGGGAGCTGTTTTTT. Translated, it gives CASSEGTYNTGELFF.

This clone was found once. This chain uses TRBV7-6 with TRBJ2-1; possible D gene TRBD2, 5 bases. V was clipped by 2 bases and J by 7 bases, with 6 bases between them. The CDR3 spans 12 residues. Germline V lookup: CDR1 SGHVS, CDR2 FNYEAQ. The CDR3 loop is CASSLRGNEQFF. The CDR3 coding sequence is TGTGCCAGCAGCTTACGAGGGAATGAGCAGTTCTTC.

The chain is built from TRBV12-3 or TRBV12-4 and TRBJ1-1; no clear D gene. Trimming took off 5 bases at V and 4 bases at J, with 8 bases between the two ends. The CDR3 totals 12 residues. The CDR3 region is CASSQLATEAFF. The CDR3 DNA follows: TGTGCCAGCAGTCAATTGGCCACTGAAGCTTTCTTT.

The chain is built from TRBV12-5 and TRBJ1-1, with D possibly TRBD1 on 5 matching bases. Trimming stripped 2 bases from V and 5 bases from J, with 15 bases between. CDR1 and CDR2 (germline): LGHNT, FRNRAP. The CDR3 consists of 15 residues. This CDR3 is CASGLPRGAETEAFF. The CDR3 DNA reads as TGTGCTAGTGGTTTGCCCCGCGGGGCAGAAACTGAAGCTTTCTTT.

The V gene is TRBV30, the J gene TRBJ2-1; the D gene is possibly TRBD2 (5 bases). The CDR3 runs to 13 residues. Between the trimmed V and J ends, which lost 2 bases and 3 bases, there was a span of 8 bases. Germline CDR1 is GTSNPN and CDR2 is SVGIG (reference sequence). The CDR3 DNA follows: TGTGCCTGGAGTCGGACTTTCTACAATGAGCAGTTCTTC. Protein product: CAWSRTFYNEQFF.

The gene calls are TRBV18 and TRBJ2-7, with D perhaps matching TRBD2 (5 bases). The CDR3 has 14 amino acids. Germline assignment: CDR1 KGHSH and CDR2 LQKENI. Between the trimmed V and J ends, which lost 4 bases and 3 bases, there was a span of 13 bases. This CDR3 is CASSLGVSDYEQYF. The CDR3 nucleotides read TGTGCCAGCTCACTTGGGGTTAGCGACTACGAGCAGTACTTC.

The chain links TRBV3-1 (or the pseudogene TRBV3-2) to TRBJ2-7; tentatively, D is TRBD1 (7 bases). Trimming removed 4 bases from V and 2 bases from J, with 15 bases in between. The germline CDR1 and CDR2 sequences are LGHDT and YNNKEL (reference sequence). CDR3 length: 15 residues. In DNA, the CDR3 is TGTGCCAGCAGCCGACAGGGTGGGGGGCCCTACGAGCAGTACTTC. Its translation is CASSRQGGGPYEQYF.

The chain links TRBV18 to TRBJ2-5; no definite D call. V was cut by 4 bases and J by 2 bases, with 11 bases left in between. The germline V gene has CDR1 KGHSH and CDR2 LQKENI. CDR3 length equals 14 residues. The CDR3 here is CASSQSPTQETQYF. The CDR3 DNA reads as TGTGCCAGCTCACAATCCCCGACACAAGAGACCCAGTACTTC.

This chain links TRBV5-1 with TRBJ2-7; 8 bases agree with TRBD1. This CDR3 is 14 amino acids long. V trimming: 0 bases; J trimming: 4 bases; junction bases outside the gene matches: 3. Germline CDR1 SGHRS, CDR2 YFSETQ. The CDR3 loop is CASSLGTGNYEQYF. The CDR3 coding sequence is TGCGCCAGCAGCTTGGGGACAGGGAATTACGAGCAGTACTTC.

The chain combines TRBV6-1 with TRBJ1-4, with 7 bases that match TRBD1. CDR3 size: 17 residues. Germline CDR1 MNHNS, CDR2 SASEGT. J was trimmed by 4 bases and V by 2 bases; bases with no gene match: 10. The CDR3 is CASSEYLAGQRNEKLFF. In nucleotides, the CDR3 is TGTGCCAGCAGTGAATACCTTGCGGGACAGCGTAATGAAAAACTGTTTTTT.

The table lists this clone with a count of one. One end of the junction varies from germline; a read error may be responsible. The chain joins TRBV7-7 to TRBJ2-1; D possibly corresponds to TRBD1 (6 bases). The V gene's germline CDR1 is SSHAT and CDR2 FNYEAQ (reference sequence). CDR3 size: 15 residues. CDR3 sequence reads: CASSRDTGSYNEQFF. Written as DNA, the CDR3 is TGTGCTAGCAGCCGGGACACCGGATCCTACAATGAGCAGTTCTTC.